This TCR beta chain was observed in a study of control samples from healthy donors and cancer patients. TCRdb's copy holds only in-frame clones and misses some; the assay was immunoSEQ multiplex PCR. This table has approximately 84,000 clones, about nine tenths appearing once. Germline V gives CDR1 DFQATT, CDR2 SNEGSKA (reference sequence). The V and J ends lost 3 bases and 1 base, in that order; junction bases with no gene match: 12. The CDR3 is made up of 18 amino acids. This clone has only one observation. This receptor was identified in a man younger than 45 in good health. V gene TRBV20-1 combines with J gene TRBJ2-1; 10 bases line up with TRBD1. Sequenced material: blood. This CDR3 reads CSASPLHRDRGSYNEQFF. The CDR3 DNA follows: TGCAGTGCTAGTCCCCTTCACCGGGACAGGGGATCCTACAATGAGCAGTTCTTC.